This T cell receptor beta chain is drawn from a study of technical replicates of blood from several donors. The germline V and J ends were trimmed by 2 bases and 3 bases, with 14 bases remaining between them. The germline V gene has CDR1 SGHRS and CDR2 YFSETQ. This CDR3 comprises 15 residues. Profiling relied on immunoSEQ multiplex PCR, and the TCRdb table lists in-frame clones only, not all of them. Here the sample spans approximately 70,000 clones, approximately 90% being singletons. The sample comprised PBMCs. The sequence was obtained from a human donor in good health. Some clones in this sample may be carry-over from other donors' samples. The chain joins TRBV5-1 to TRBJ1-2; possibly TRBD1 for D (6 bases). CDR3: CASSFGRGIDYGYTF. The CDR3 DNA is TGCGCCAGCAGCTTCGGCAGGGGCATCGACTATGGCTACACCTTC.